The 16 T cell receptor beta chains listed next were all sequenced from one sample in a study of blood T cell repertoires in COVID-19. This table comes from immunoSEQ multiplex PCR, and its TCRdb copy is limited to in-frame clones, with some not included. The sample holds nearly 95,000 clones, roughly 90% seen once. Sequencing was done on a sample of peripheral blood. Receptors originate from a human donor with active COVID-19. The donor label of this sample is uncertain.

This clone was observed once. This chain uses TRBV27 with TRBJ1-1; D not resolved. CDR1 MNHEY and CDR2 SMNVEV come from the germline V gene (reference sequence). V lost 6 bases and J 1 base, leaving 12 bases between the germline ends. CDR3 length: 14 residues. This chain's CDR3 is CASSPELPNTEAFF. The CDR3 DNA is TGTGCCAGCAGCCCTGAGCTACCGAACACTGAAGCTTTCTTT.

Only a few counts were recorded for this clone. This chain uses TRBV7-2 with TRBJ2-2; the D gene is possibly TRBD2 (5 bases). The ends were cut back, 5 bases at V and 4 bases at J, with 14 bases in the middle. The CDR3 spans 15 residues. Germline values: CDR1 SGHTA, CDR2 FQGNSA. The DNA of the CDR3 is TGTGCCAGCAGCCCATCCCGCGGGCCCACCGGGGAGCTGTTTTTT. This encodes CASSPSRGPTGELFF. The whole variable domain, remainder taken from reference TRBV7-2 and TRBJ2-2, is GAGVSQSPSNKVTEKGKDVELRCDPISGHTALYWYRQSLGQGLEFLIYFQGNSAPDKSGLPSDRFSAERTGGSVSTLTIQRTQQEDSAVYLCASSPSRGPTGELFFGEGSRLTVL.

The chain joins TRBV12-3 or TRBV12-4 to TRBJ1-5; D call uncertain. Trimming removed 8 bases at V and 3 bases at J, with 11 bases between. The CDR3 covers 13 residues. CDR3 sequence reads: CASAREFNQPQHF. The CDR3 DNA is TGTGCCAGCGCTCGAGAATTCAATCAGCCCCAGCATTTT.

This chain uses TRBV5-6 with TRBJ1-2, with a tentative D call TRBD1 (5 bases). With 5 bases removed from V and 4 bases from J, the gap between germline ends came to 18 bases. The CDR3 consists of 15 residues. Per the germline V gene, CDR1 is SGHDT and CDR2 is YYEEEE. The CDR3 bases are TGTGCCAGCAGGTCTGTGTGGTCGGGGGGCTATGGCTACACCTTC. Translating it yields CASRSVWSGGYGYTF.

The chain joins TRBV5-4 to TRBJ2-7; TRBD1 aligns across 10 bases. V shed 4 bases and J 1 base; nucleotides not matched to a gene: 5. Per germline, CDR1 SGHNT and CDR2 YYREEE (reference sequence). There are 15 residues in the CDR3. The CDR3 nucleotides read TGTGCCAGCAGCCATCCGGGACAGGGGTCCTACGAGCAGTACTTC. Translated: CASSHPGQGSYEQYF.

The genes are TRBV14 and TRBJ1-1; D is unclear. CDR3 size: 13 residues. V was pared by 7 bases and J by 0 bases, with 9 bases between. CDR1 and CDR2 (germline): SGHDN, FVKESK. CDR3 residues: CASTKQLNTEAFF. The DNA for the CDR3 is TGTGCCAGCACAAAACAGCTGAACACTGAAGCTTTCTTT.

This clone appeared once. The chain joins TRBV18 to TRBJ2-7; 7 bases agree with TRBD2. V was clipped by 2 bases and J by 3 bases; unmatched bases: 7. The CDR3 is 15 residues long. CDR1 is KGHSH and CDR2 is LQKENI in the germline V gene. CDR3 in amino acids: CASSPKLLAVYEQYF. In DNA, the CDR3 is TGTGCCAGCTCACCAAAGCTGCTAGCGGTCTACGAGCAGTACTTC.

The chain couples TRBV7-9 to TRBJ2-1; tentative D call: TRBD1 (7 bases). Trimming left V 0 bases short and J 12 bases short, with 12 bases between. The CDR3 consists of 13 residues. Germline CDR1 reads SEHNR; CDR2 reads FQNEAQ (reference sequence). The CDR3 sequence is CASSLAGGQRQFF. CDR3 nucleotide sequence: TGTGCCAGCAGCTTAGCGGGGGGACAGCGGCAGTTCTTC.

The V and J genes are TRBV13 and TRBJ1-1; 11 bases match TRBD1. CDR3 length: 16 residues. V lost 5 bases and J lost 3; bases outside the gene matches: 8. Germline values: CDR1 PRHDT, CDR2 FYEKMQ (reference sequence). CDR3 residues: CASSLEPGQGDTEAFF. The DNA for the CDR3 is TGTGCCAGCAGCCTCGAACCGGGACAGGGGGACACTGAAGCTTTCTTT.

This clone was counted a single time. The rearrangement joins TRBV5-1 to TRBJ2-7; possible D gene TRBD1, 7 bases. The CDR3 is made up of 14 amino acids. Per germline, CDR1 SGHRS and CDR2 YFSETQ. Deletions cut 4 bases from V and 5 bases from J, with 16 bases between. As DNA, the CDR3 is TGCGCCAGCAGCGGGGGGCAGGGGGTCCACGAGCAGTACTTC. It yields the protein CASSGGQGVHEQYF.

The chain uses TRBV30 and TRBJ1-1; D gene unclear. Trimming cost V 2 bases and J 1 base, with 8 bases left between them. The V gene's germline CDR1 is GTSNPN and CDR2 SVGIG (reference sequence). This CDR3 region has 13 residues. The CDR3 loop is CAWSPRENTEAFF. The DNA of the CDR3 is TGTGCCTGGAGTCCCCGAGAGAACACTGAAGCTTTCTTT.

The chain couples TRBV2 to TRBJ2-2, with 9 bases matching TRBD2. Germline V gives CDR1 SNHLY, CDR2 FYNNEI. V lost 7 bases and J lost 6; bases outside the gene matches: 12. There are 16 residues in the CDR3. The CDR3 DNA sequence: TGTGCCAGCACTTCTGGGGTCGCGGGGGGGCCCGGGGAGCTGTTTTTT. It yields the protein CASTSGVAGGPGELFF.

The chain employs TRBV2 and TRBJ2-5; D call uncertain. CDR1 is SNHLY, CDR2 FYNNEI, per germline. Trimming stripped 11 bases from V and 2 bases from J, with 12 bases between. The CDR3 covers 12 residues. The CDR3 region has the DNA TGTGCCTCCTCCCCCAGACAAGAGACCCAGTACTTC. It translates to CASSPRQETQYF. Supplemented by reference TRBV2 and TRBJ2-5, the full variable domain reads EPEVTQTPSHQVTQMGQEVILRCVPISNHLYFYWYRQILGQKVEFLVSFYNNEISEKSEIFDDQFSVERPDGSNFTLKIRSTKLEDSAMYFCASSPRQETQYFGPGTRLLVL.

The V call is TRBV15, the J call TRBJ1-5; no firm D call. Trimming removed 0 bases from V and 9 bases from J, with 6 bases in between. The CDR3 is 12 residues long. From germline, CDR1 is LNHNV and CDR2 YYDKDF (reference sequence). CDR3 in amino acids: CATSREFSPQHF. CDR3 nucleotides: TGTGCCACCAGCAGAGAATTCTCGCCCCAGCATTTT.

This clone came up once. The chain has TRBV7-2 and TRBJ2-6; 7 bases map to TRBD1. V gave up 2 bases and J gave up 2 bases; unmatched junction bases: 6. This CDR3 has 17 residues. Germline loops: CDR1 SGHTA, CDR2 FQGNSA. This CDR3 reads CASSLRQGVTGANVLTF. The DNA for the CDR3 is TGTGCCAGCAGCTTACGACAGGGAGTGACTGGGGCCAACGTCCTGACTTTC. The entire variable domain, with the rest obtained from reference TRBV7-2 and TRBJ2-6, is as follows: GAGVSQSPSNKVTEKGKDVELRCDPISGHTALYWYRQSLGQGLEFLIYFQGNSAPDKSGLPSDRFSAERTGGSVSTLTIQRTQQEDSAVYLCASSLRQGVTGANVLTFGAGSRLTVL.

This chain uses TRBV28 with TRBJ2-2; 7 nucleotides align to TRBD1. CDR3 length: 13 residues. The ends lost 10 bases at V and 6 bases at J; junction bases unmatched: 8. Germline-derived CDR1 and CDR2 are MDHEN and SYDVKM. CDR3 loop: CATKQGSPGELFF. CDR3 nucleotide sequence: TGTGCCACCAAACAGGGGAGCCCCGGGGAGCTGTTTTTT.